The sequence of this TCR beta chain was determined in a study of OX40 agonist ivuxolimab in advanced cancers. Study as a whole: At 0.01 to 10 mg/kg, ivuxolimab was administered intravenously to patients every 2 weeks. Subjects had a mean age of roughly 60 years, with a range of 23 to 79; roughly 80% were male. Dose-escalation cases comprised hepatocellular carcinoma, melanoma, renal cell or head and neck cancer.

Study conclusions and caveats: Both CD4+ and CD8+ T cell populations in blood had undergone clonal expansion by week 6 at 0.1 to 3.0 mg/kg.

CDR1 is LNHDA and CDR2 is SQIVND in the germline V gene (reference sequence). The CDR3 sequence is 14 residues long. V was pared by 8 bases and J by 2 bases, with 16 bases between. On this clone itself: Antigen unknown.

Assay: immunoSEQ multiplex PCR; the TCRdb copy retains only in-frame clones and omits some. Here the sample spans tens of thousands of clones, roughly 90% being singletons. The sequencing here drew on CD4+ or CD8+ T cells sorted from blood, taken in a trial of the OX40 agonist ivuxolimab. The receptor's source is an adult with an advanced solid tumor such as melanoma, head and neck, liver or kidney cancer. This chain links TRBV19 with TRBJ2-7, with D maybe TRBD1 (5 bases). CDR3 protein: CASSRQQPTYEQYF. The CDR3, as DNA: TGTGCCAGTTCTAGACAGCAACCCACCTACGAGCAGTACTTC.